This T cell receptor (beta chain) was identified during a study of T cell changes during pregnancy in multiple sclerosis. This CDR3 is built from 11 residues. Per the germline V gene, CDR1 is GTSNPN and CDR2 is SVGIG (reference sequence). The V end was cut by 3 bases, the J end by 4 bases, with 6 bases between. Method: immunoSEQ multiplex PCR; TCRdb's copy keeps in-frame clones and lacks some. The data hold 350 to 450 clones, with roughly 53% observed a single time. Concerning this clone itself: The antigen remains unidentified.

The specimen was cultured CD4+ T cells. This sequence was found in a female patient with multiple sclerosis, enrolled in a pregnancy study. Some clones in this sample may be carry-over from other donors' samples. V is TRBV30 and J is TRBJ1-2; D remains ambiguous. The CDR3 nucleotides read TGTGCCTGGAGCCTGAGCTATGGCTACACCTTC. This sequence encodes CAWSLSYGYTF.